This T cell receptor beta chain derives from a study of blood T cell repertoires in COVID-19. On the study more broadly: PBMCs, B-cell-depleted T cells, or T cells provided the cDNA or gDNA that made up the material.

V dropped 5 bases and J dropped 2 bases, with 8 bases sitting between them. Germline V gives CDR1 SNHLY, CDR2 FYNNEI. The CDR3 totals 13 residues. Cohort assignment relied on participant-reported clinical history. Authors' data handling: Counts of nucleated cells, estimated from reference gene primer amplification, were obtained. Using immunoSEQ multiplex PCR, the repertoire was profiled, and TCRdb retains in-frame clones only, with some absent. The D gene and trimming were derived from the DNA, and the V and J assignments and clone size from that table. The sample lists roughly 250,000 clones; 80% to 90% were seen once.

Sequencing used PBMCs or T cells enriched from blood (not recorded which). The V gene is TRBV2, the J gene TRBJ2-3; no firm D call. The clonotype comes from a woman aged 25-40 years who had recovered from COVID-19. CDR3 protein: CASSPFITDTQYF. In DNA form, the CDR3 reads TGTGCCAGCAGTCCGTTTATCACAGATACGCAGTATTTT. Together with reference TRBV2 and TRBJ2-3, the CDR3 gives the full variable domain: EPEVTQTPSHQVTQMGQEVILRCVPISNHLYFYWYRQILGQKVEFLVSFYNNEISEKSEIFDDQFSVERPDGSNFTLKIRSTKLEDSAMYFCASSPFITDTQYFGPGTRLTVL.